Here is one T cell receptor beta chain with its context. CDR3 length equals 16 residues. The V gene's germline CDR1 is SEHNR and CDR2 FQNEAQ (reference sequence). V lost 5 bases, J lost 7 bases, and 13 bases stayed unmatched. The data stem from a study of blood T cell repertoires in COVID-19. The method was immunoSEQ multiplex PCR; TCRdb's version includes in-frame clones alone and lacks a portion of them. The sample has about 240,000 clones, around 90% seen once. The clonotype originates from a woman between 35 and 50 years old who had recovered from COVID-19. The sample comprised peripheral blood. This rearrangement joins TRBV7-9 to TRBJ1-5, with TRBD1 matching over 8 bases. The CDR3 bases are TGTGCCAGCAGCCCATCCCAGGGGGCGAGAGGACAGCCCCAGCATTTT. Translation gives CASSPSQGARGQPQHF.